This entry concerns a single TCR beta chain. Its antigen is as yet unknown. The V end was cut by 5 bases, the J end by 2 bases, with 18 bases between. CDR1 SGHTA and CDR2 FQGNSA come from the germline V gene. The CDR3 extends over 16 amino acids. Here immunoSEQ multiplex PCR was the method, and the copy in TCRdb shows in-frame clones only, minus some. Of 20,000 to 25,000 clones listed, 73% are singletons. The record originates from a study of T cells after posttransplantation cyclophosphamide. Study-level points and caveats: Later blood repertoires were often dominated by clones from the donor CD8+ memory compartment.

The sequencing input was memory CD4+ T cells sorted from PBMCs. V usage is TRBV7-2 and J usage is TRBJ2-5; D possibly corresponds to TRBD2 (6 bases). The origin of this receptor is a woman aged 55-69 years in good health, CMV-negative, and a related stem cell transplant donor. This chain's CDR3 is CASSAPGLPNQETQYF. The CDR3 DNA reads TGTGCCAGCAGCGCACCGGGACTGCCCAATCAAGAGACCCAGTACTTC.